This T cell receptor (beta chain) appears in the sequencing data of a study of beta chain features in type 1 diabetes. Study overall: Comparable age, gender and cell yields were observed in patients relative to healthy donors. Whole-study results and caveats: Since sequencing was performed on cDNA, cells with high TCR expression could be over-represented. Healthy donors had naive, central memory and Treg TCRB repertoires that appeared less similar than those seen among patients.

In total, each donor contributed a single heparinised blood draw that averaged approximately 120 mL. Notes on this clone: Its antigen remains unknown.

The germline V and J ends were trimmed by 6 bases and 1 base, with 13 bases remaining between them. Germline-derived CDR1 and CDR2 are SGHRS and YFSETQ. The CDR3 spans 15 residues. All of the isolated RNA was reverse transcribed, so expressed TCRB transcripts were sequenced. Here immunoSEQ multiplex PCR was the method, and the copy in TCRdb shows in-frame clones only, minus some. The top ten hold approximately 0.038% of the sample, which has a few hundred thousand clones, about 15% seen once. Source material: naive CD4+ T cells from blood. V usage is TRBV5-1 and J usage is TRBJ2-2, with D tentatively TRBD2 (5 bases). This TCR came from a man younger than 40 in good health. CDR3 DNA: TGCGCCAGCACCAATAGCGCAATGAACACCGGGGAGCTGTTTTTT. This sequence encodes CASTNSAMNTGELFF.